These 32 T cell receptor beta chains share one sample of origin, sequenced in a study of T cells after yellow fever vaccination. MiXCR was run by TCRdb on the 5' RACE reads, yielding one entry per CDR3 protein. The sample has 250,000 or so distinct CDR3 sequences, 3.6% seen once. The sample here was PBMCs, taken 15 days after the yellow fever booster vaccination. The receptors stem from a man between 18 and 29 years old who received the YFV17D yellow fever vaccine.

At least ten counts were recorded for this clonotype. The junction shows a germline mismatch at one end, possibly a read error. This chain uses TRBV20-1 with TRBJ2-5, with D possibly TRBD1 on 6 matching bases. The CDR3 has 12 residues. CDR1 is DFQATT, CDR2 SNEGSKA, per germline (reference sequence). CDR3 in DNA: TGCAGTGCTAGCCCGGGACAAGGGACCCAGTACTTC. Protein product: CSASPGQGTQYF.

This clonotype occurred many times. This chain links TRBV20-1 with TRBJ2-7, with TRBD1 matching over 7 bases. Per the germline V gene, CDR1 is DFQATT and CDR2 is SNEGSKA (reference sequence). This CDR3 is 12 amino acids long. Unmatched junction bases numbered 3, after V lost 0 bases and J lost 7 bases. CDR3 residues: CSAREGRGEQYF. CDR3 sequence (DNA): TGCAGTGCTAGAGAGGGCAGGGGGGAGCAGTACTTC.

This clonotype was seen repeatedly, ten times or more. The chain links TRBV10-3 to TRBJ2-5; 10 nucleotides line up with TRBD1. CDR3 size: 17 residues. Germline CDR1 reads ENHRY; CDR2 reads SYGVKD. J lost 1 base, V lost 5 bases, and 10 bases had no gene match. The CDR3 coding sequence is TGTGCCATCAGTCATCCCGGGGACAGGGGACCCCAAGAGACCCAGTACTTC. It specifies CAISHPGDRGPQETQYF.

This clonotype was seen repeatedly, ten times or more. The J gene is TRBJ1-3, the V gene TRBV7-3, with TRBD1 identical over 7 bases. The CDR3 sequence is 16 residues long. After removal of 0 bases from V and 2 bases from J, the junction contained 4 bases not matched to a gene. CDR1 SGHTA and CDR2 FQGTGA come from the germline V gene. CDR3 sequence reads: CASSLTVGQPGNTIYF. As DNA, the CDR3 is TGTGCCAGCAGCTTAACGGTGGGACAGCCTGGAAACACCATATATTTT.

This chain links TRBV29-1 with TRBJ2-7; D is unresolved. The CDR3 is 12 residues long. The germline V gene encodes CDR1 SQVTM and CDR2 ANQGSEA. Trimming took 3 bases from V and 3 from J, leaving 9 bases between them. The CDR3 DNA reads TGCAGCGTTGAGTTGACGGACTACGAGCAGTACTTC. This codes for CSVELTDYEQYF.

This clonotype was counted ten times or more. The V gene is TRBV7-9, the J gene TRBJ2-3, with 9 bases that match TRBD2. The germline V gene encodes CDR1 SEHNR and CDR2 FQNEAQ (reference sequence). There are 19 residues in the CDR3. Unmatched junction bases numbered 28, after V lost 11 bases and J lost 7 bases. The CDR3 here is CAGETSGGKKRVSTYTQYF. The CDR3, as DNA: TGTGCCGGTGAGACCAGCGGGGGGAAAAAGCGGGTTTCTACTTATACGCAGTATTTT.

This clonotype was observed at least ten times. The chain couples TRBV29-1 to TRBJ2-6; D might be TRBD2 (5 bases). Germline V lookup: CDR1 SQVTM, CDR2 ANQGSEA. The CDR3 totals 16 residues. Deletions cut 4 bases from V and 1 base from J, with 14 bases between. DNA for the CDR3: TGCAGCGTTGGCACGGACTTCGAGTCTGGGGCCAACGTCCTGACTTTC. It translates to CSVGTDFESGANVLTF. Drawing the rest from reference TRBV29-1 and TRBJ2-6, the complete variable domain is SAVISQKPSRDICQRGTSLTIQCQVDSQVTMMFWYRQQPGQSLTLIATANQGSEATYESGFVIDKFPISRPNLTFSTLTVSNMSPEDSSIYLCSVGTDFESGANVLTFGAGSRLTVL.

This clonotype was counted ten times or more. V usage is TRBV20-1 and J usage is TRBJ2-3; D may be TRBD2 (6 bases). Trimming took off 6 bases at V and 4 bases at J, with 17 bases between the two ends. The CDR3 sequence is 14 residues long. Germline values: CDR1 DFQATT, CDR2 SNEGSKA (reference sequence). The CDR3 sequence is CSASGLPVADTQYF. The CDR3 region has the DNA TGCAGTGCCAGCGGGCTCCCAGTGGCAGATACGCAGTATTTT.

This clonotype appeared many times. The V gene is TRBV7-6, the J gene TRBJ2-3; D call uncertain. V was clipped by 3 bases and J by 3 bases, with 7 bases between them. Germline CDR1 SGHVS, CDR2 FNYEAQ. The CDR3 sequence is 13 residues long. The CDR3 is CASSLLTTDTQYF. CDR3 nucleotide sequence: TGTGCCAGCAGCTTGCTTACTACAGATACGCAGTATTTT.

This clonotype was seen only a few times. The V call is TRBV15, the J call TRBJ2-7, with 7 bases that match TRBD2. This CDR3 is 15 amino acids long. In germline, CDR1 is LNHNV, CDR2 YYDKDF (reference sequence). V was clipped by 0 bases and J by 3 bases; unmatched bases: 5. The CDR3 coding sequence is TGTGCCACCAGCAGAGATAGGACTAGTAGCTACGAGCAGTACTTC. Its translation: CATSRDRTSSYEQYF.

This clonotype was recorded at least ten times. This chain joins TRBV6-2 or TRBV6-3 and TRBJ2-3, with 12 bases fitting TRBD2. The CDR3 runs to 17 residues. V gave up 2 bases and J gave up 3 bases; unmatched junction bases: 6. The germline V gene has CDR1 MNHEY and CDR2 SVGEGT. The CDR3 coding sequence is TGTGCCAGCAGTTACGACGAGACTAGCGGGGGTACAGATACGCAGTATTTT. Its translation: CASSYDETSGGTDTQYF.

Ten or more counts support this clonotype. The chain has TRBV5-1 and TRBJ1-1; D is unresolved. Germline V gene lookup returns CDR1 SGHRS and CDR2 YFSETQ. Trimming left V 2 bases short and J 4 bases short, with 6 bases between. CDR3 size: 12 residues. The CDR3 region is CASSFMGTEAFF. The CDR3 DNA is TGCGCCAGCAGCTTTATGGGCACTGAAGCTTTCTTT.

This clonotype occurred many times. This chain links TRBV5-1 with TRBJ1-2, with 10 bases identical to TRBD1. This CDR3 is built from 13 residues. Unmatched junction bases numbered 3, after V lost 4 bases and J lost 6 bases. Looked up from germline, CDR1 is SGHRS and CDR2 is YFSETQ. CDR3 nucleotides: TGCGCCAGCAGCGCGGACAGGGGGAATGGCTACACCTTC. This sequence encodes CASSADRGNGYTF.

This clonotype was counted at least ten times. The chain couples TRBV5-1 to TRBJ1-2; D gene ambiguous. This CDR3 has 14 residues. The germline gives CDR1 SGHRS, CDR2 YFSETQ. Trimming left V 0 bases short and J 5 bases short, with 11 bases between. CDR3 in DNA: TGCGCCAGCAGCTTGGATCTCGGCGGGTATGGCTACACCTTC. Protein sequence: CASSLDLGGYGYTF.

This clonotype was observed at least ten times. Here the CDR3 DNA reads TGTGCCAGCAGCCCGAGGGACTTACAAGAGACCCAGTACTTC. Protein product: CASSPRDLQETQYF. The V call is TRBV7-9, the J call TRBJ2-5, with D possibly TRBD2 on 6 matching bases. CDR3 length: 14 amino acids. Germline V gene lookup returns CDR1 SEHNR and CDR2 FQNEAQ (reference sequence). With 5 bases removed from V and 2 bases from J, the gap between germline ends came to 12 bases.

This clonotype occurred many times. V and J are TRBV7-9 and TRBJ2-5; 9 positions match TRBD1. The germline V gene has CDR1 SEHNR and CDR2 FQNEAQ (reference sequence). V lost 7 bases and J lost 5; bases outside the gene matches: 17. This CDR3 has 17 residues. CDR3 nucleotides: TGTGCCAGCACACCGGGACAGGGCTTTGTTCGGCGGGAGACCCAGTACTTC. Protein: CASTPGQGFVRRETQYF.

At least ten counts were recorded for this clonotype. The chain combines TRBV12-3 or TRBV12-4 with TRBJ2-7; a possible D gene is TRBD2 (5 bases). This CDR3 has 13 residues. V lost 3 bases to trimming and J lost 5 bases, with 11 bases between them. The CDR3 nucleotides are TGTGCCAGCAGTTTCCTTCGGGGTGACGAGCAGTACTTC. Translating it yields CASSFLRGDEQYF.

In its sample, this clonotype was seen many times. The chain is built from TRBV20-1 and TRBJ1-4; D is perhaps TRBD1 (5 bases). Germline V CDR1 and CDR2: DFQATT, SNEGSKA (reference sequence). The CDR3 is made up of 14 amino acids. The V and J ends lost 4 bases and 7 bases respectively, with 16 bases between them. The CDR3 loop is CSAIGTGVGEKLFF. Written as DNA, the CDR3 is TGCAGTGCTATAGGGACGGGGGTTGGTGAAAAACTGTTTTTT.

This clonotype has ten or more counts. V and J are TRBV18 and TRBJ2-5; no clear D. The CDR3 covers 13 residues. Deletions cut 4 bases from V and 1 base from J, with 7 bases between. Germline V gene lookup returns CDR1 KGHSH and CDR2 LQKENI. CDR3 in amino acids: CASSQGSQETQYF. CDR3 coding DNA: TGTGCCAGCTCACAGGGCTCCCAAGAGACCCAGTACTTC.

This clonotype was detected ten times or more. This chain joins TRBV20-1 and TRBJ2-7; TRBD2 matches at 7 bases. Germline CDR1 and CDR2: DFQATT and SNEGSKA (reference sequence). The CDR3 loop spans 15 amino acids. V was pared by 1 base and J by 3 bases, with 9 bases of the junction left unmatched. The CDR3 region is CSARAGGRGRYEQYF. The CDR3 nucleotides are TGCAGTGCTAGAGCGGGAGGTCGGGGTCGCTACGAGCAGTACTTC.

This clonotype was counted at least ten times. The genes are TRBV20-1 and TRBJ1-5; the D gene is possibly TRBD1 (5 bases). The germline V gene has CDR1 DFQATT and CDR2 SNEGSKA (reference sequence). This CDR3 has 13 residues. The V gene lost 6 bases and the J gene lost 0 bases, with 9 bases spanning the gap. The CDR3 DNA reads TGCAGTGCCGGGGGTTATAGCAATCAGCCCCAGCATTTT. Protein sequence: CSAGGYSNQPQHF.

Ten or more counts support this clonotype. The rearrangement links TRBV5-6 to TRBJ2-7; D is perhaps TRBD1 (6 bases). The CDR3 is made up of 15 amino acids. The germline V gene has CDR1 SGHDT and CDR2 YYEEEE. Trimming took 5 bases from V and 0 from J, leaving 15 bases between them. Here the CDR3 DNA reads TGTGCCAGCAGAGCGAGGACAGTAACCTCCTACGAGCAGTACGTC. This sequence encodes CASRARTVTSYEQYV.

At least ten counts were recorded for this clonotype. The chain combines TRBV6-1 with TRBJ1-1; maybe TRBD1 (6 bases). V was shortened by 4 bases and J by 3 bases, with 12 bases between the two germline ends. Germline CDR1 reads MNHNS; CDR2 reads SASEGT. The length of the CDR3 is 14 residues. The CDR3, as DNA: TGTGCCAGCAGTGCGAGACAGGCCGACACTGAAGCTTTCTTT. It yields the protein CASSARQADTEAFF.

This clonotype appeared many times. The chain is built from TRBV5-1 and TRBJ2-7; D uncertain. Germline V gene sequence: CDR1 SGHRS, CDR2 YFSETQ. The CDR3 runs to 14 residues. Trimming cost V 3 bases and J 3 bases, with 13 bases left between them. The CDR3, as DNA: TGCGCCAGCAGCTCACTTGGGGTACTCTACGAGCAGTACTTC. This translates into CASSSLGVLYEQYF. Based on the CDR3 plus reference TRBV5-1 and TRBJ2-7, the full variable domain is KAGVTQTPRYLIKTRGQQVTLSCSPISGHRSVSWYQQTPGQGLQFLFEYFSETQRNKGNFPGRFSGRQFSNSRSEMNVSTLELGDSALYLCASSSLGVLYEQYFGPGTRLTVT.

The chain employs TRBV6-6 and TRBJ1-2; no clear D gene. V gave up 2 bases and J gave up 5 bases, with 9 bases separating them. This CDR3 contains 13 residues. Per germline, CDR1 MNHNY and CDR2 SVGAGI (reference sequence). This chain's CDR3 is CASSYGFPYGYTF. CDR3 sequence (DNA): TGTGCCAGCAGTTACGGGTTCCCGTATGGCTACACCTTC.

This clonotype occurred a few times. The chain uses TRBV7-2 and TRBJ2-4, with D perhaps assigned TRBD1 or TRBD2 (6 bases each). Germline lookup yields CDR1 SGHTA and CDR2 FQGNSA. The CDR3 loop spans 19 amino acids. V dropped 2 bases and J dropped 0 bases, with 20 bases sitting between them. The CDR3 here is CASSLSGGRIHPAKNIQYF. DNA for the CDR3: TGTGCCAGCAGCTTATCCGGGGGCCGGATCCACCCAGCCAAAAACATTCAGTACTTC.

This clonotype was seen many times. The CDR3 loop reads CASSFPGQNSNQPQHF. In DNA, the CDR3 is TGTGCCAGCAGCTTCCCGGGACAGAATAGCAATCAGCCCCAGCATTTT. V gene TRBV7-2 combines with J gene TRBJ1-5; 7 nucleotides align to TRBD1. CDR1 is SGHTA, CDR2 FQGNSA, per germline. V lost 3 bases to trimming and J lost 0 bases; unmatched junction nucleotides: 5. The CDR3 spans 16 residues.

Many counts were recorded for this clonotype. The chain uses TRBV7-9 and TRBJ2-1, with TRBD1 as a possible D gene (6 bases). This CDR3 has 16 residues. The V gene's germline CDR1 is SEHNR and CDR2 FQNEAQ (reference sequence). Deletions cut 5 bases from V and 4 bases from J, with 18 bases between. The CDR3, as DNA: TGTGCCAGCAGCCTATTACAGGGTAATGGGTACAATGAGCAGTTCTTC. Its translation: CASSLLQGNGYNEQFF.

At least ten counts were recorded for this clonotype. The rearrangement uses TRBV4-2 and TRBJ2-7; perhaps TRBD2 as D (5 bases). Germline loops: CDR1 LGHNA, CDR2 YNFKEQ. The V gene lost 5 bases and the J gene lost 2 bases, with 13 bases spanning the gap. The CDR3 has 14 amino acids. CDR3 in amino acids: CASSEVLGTYEQYF. DNA for the CDR3: TGTGCCAGCAGCGAAGTACTAGGTACCTACGAGCAGTACTTC.

In this sample, this clonotype turned up many times. The V call is TRBV28, the J call TRBJ1-5; D is ambiguous. This CDR3 is built from 15 residues. Germline assignment: CDR1 MDHEN and CDR2 SYDVKM. The germline V and J ends were trimmed by 6 bases and 5 bases, with 17 bases remaining between them. The CDR3 loop reads CASSWAGRSDQPQHF. The CDR3 DNA reads TGTGCCAGCAGCTGGGCCGGGAGGAGTGATCAGCCCCAGCATTTT.

This clonotype was detected ten times or more. V gene TRBV7-2 combines with J gene TRBJ1-6; TRBD1 might be the D (5 bases). CDR3 length: 14 residues. In germline, CDR1 is SGHTA, CDR2 FQGNSA. V was clipped by 2 bases and J by 10 bases, with 12 bases between them. The CDR3 loop is CASSLFPRDSPLHF. The DNA of the CDR3 is TGTGCCAGCAGCTTATTCCCCAGGGACTCACCCCTCCACTTT.

This clonotype was picked up many times. This rearrangement joins TRBV12-3 or TRBV12-4 to TRBJ2-1, with 8 bases fitting TRBD2. The ends lost 5 bases at V and 10 bases at J; junction bases unmatched: 13. This CDR3 spans 15 amino acids. Here the CDR3 reads CASSPRGAGFREQFF. The CDR3 DNA follows: TGTGCCAGCAGTCCGCGGGGGGCCGGTTTTAGAGAGCAGTTCTTC.